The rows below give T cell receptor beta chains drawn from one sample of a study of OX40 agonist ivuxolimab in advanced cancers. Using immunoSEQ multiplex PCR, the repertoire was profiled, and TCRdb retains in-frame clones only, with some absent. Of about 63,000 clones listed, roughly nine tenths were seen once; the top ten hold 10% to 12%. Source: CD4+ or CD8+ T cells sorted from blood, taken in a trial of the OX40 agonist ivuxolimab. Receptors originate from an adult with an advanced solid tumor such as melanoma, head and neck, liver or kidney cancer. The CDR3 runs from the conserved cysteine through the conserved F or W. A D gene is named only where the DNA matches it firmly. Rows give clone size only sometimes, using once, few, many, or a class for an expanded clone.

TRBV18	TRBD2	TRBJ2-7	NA	CASSPGLAGSYEQYF	TGTGCCAGCTCACCCGGACTAGCGGGATCCTACGAGCAGTACTTC
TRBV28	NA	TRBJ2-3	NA	CASSLVSSNTDTQYF	TGTGCCAGCAGTTTAGTTTCGTCTAACACAGATACGCAGTATTTT
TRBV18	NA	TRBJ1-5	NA	CASSPTGTTSNQPQHF	TGTGCCAGCTCACCTACCGGGACCACTAGCAATCAGCCCCAGCATTTT
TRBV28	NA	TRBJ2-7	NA	CASRRVLGHEQYF	TGTGCCAGCAGGAGGGTCCTGGGACACGAGCAGTACTTC
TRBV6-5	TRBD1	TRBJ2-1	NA	CASSSRLTGIMGEQFF	TGTGCCAGCAGTTCCCGGTTGACAGGGATAATGGGTGAGCAGTTCTTC
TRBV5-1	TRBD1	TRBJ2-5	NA	CASSLGDRAQETQYF	TGCGCCAGCAGCTTGGGGGACAGAGCCCAAGAGACCCAGTACTTC
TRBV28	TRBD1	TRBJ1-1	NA	CASSLDRANTEAFF	TGTGCCAGCAGCCTCGACAGGGCGAACACTGAAGCTTTCTTT
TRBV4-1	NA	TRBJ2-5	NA	CASSQAAVQETQYF	TGCGCCAGCAGCCAAGCGGCAGTACAAGAGACCCAGTACTTC
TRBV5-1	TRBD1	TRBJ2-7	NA	CASSLGAGGHYEQYF	TGCGCCAGCAGCTTGGGCGCAGGGGGCCACTACGAGCAGTACTTC
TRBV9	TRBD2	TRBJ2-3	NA	CASSTGTSGIYTDTQYF	TGTGCCAGCAGCACAGGGACTAGCGGGATCTACACAGATACGCAGTATTTT
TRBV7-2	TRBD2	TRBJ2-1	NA	CASSLASGGYNEQFF	TGTGCCAGCAGCTTGGCTAGCGGGGGATACAATGAGCAGTTCTTC
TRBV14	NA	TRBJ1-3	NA	CASSQGLENTIYF	TGTGCCAGCAGCCAAGGTTTGGAAAACACCATATATTTT
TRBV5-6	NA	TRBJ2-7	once	CASSSRTVGDGDYEQYF	TGTGCCAGCAGTTCCCGTACTGTGGGGGACGGAGACTACGAGCAGTACTTC
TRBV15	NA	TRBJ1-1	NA	CATSRDGRGFSFF	TGTGCCACCAGCAGAGATGGGAGGGGATTTTCTTTCTTT
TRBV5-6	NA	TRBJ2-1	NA	CASSMVDRRSEQFF	TGTGCCAGCAGCATGGTTGACAGACGGAGTGAGCAGTTCTTC
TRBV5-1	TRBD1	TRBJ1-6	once	CASSRDRVNSPLHF	TGCGCCAGCTCCCGGGACAGGGTTAATTCACCCCTCCACTTT
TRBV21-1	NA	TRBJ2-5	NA	CTNRLAHLQETQYF	TGTACGAACCGTTTAGCGCATCTACAAGAGACCCAGTACTTC
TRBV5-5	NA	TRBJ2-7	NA	CASRSAGAPFQQYF	TGTGCCAGCAGGTCGGCAGGGGCCCCCTTCCAGCAGTACTTC
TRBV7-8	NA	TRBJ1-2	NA	CASSFQRLGYGYTF	TGTGCCAGCAGCTTCCAGAGGTTGGGGTATGGCTACACCTTC
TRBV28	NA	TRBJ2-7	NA	CASSLSGLEQYF	TGTGCCAGCAGTTTATCGGGGTTAGAGCAGTACTTC
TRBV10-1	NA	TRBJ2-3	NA	CASSISTDTQYF	TGCGCCAGCAGTATCAGTACAGATACGCAGTATTTT
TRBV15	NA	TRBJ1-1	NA	CATSRGIMWGENTEAFF	TGTGCCACCAGCAGAGGTATAATGTGGGGAGAGAACACTGAAGCTTTCTTT
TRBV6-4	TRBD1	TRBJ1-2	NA	CASRGQDIYGYTF	TGTGCCAGCAGGGGACAGGACATCTATGGCTACACCTTC
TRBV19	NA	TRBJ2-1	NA	CATRFSSYNEQFF	TGTGCCACCCGGTTTAGCTCCTACAATGAGCAGTTCTTC
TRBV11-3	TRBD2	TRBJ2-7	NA	CASSFLAGRREQYF	TGTGCCAGCAGCTTCCTAGCGGGACGACGCGAGCAGTACTTC
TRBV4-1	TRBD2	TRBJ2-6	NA	CASSQIRGGSGANVLTF	TGCGCCAGCAGCCAGATCCGGGGAGGGTCTGGGGCCAACGTCCTGACTTTC
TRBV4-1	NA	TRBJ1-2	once	CASSQDPGARGYTF	TGCGCCAGCAGCCAAGATCCGGGGGCGCGTGGCTACACCTTC
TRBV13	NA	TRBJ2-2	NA	CASSAELRENTGELFF	TGTGCCAGCAGCGCAGAATTGCGGGAGAACACCGGGGAGCTGTTTTTT
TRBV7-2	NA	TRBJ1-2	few	CASSLARGDLYGYTF	TGTGCCAGCAGCTTAGCGCGGGGGGACCTCTATGGCTACACCTTC
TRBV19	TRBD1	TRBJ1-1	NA	CASSTARDSNTEAFF	TGTGCCAGTAGTACTGCCCGGGACAGCAACACTGAAGCTTTCTTT
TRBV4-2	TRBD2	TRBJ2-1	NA	CASSQDLRTSRYNEQFF	TGTGCCAGCAGCCAAGATCTTAGGACTAGCAGATACAATGAGCAGTTCTTC
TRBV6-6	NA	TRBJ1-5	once	CASSADQARFNQPQHF	TGTGCCAGCAGTGCTGACCAGGCGAGATTCAATCAGCCCCAGCATTTT
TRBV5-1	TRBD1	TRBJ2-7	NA	CASSLGDRNSYEQYF	TGCGCCAGCAGCTTGGGGGACAGGAACTCCTACGAGCAGTACTTC
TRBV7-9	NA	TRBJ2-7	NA	CASSLAGLADEQYF	TGTGCCAGCAGCTTAGCGGGGTTAGCGGACGAGCAGTACTTC
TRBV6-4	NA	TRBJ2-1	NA	CATRLRQETKQFF	TGTGCCACCCGACTACGACAGGAGACGAAGCAGTTCTTC
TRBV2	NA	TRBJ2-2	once	CASSEWTTTGELFF	TGTGCCAGCAGTGAATGGACCACCACCGGGGAGCTGTTTTTT
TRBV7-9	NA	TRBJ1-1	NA	CASSLRTEAFF	TGTGCCAGCAGCTTACGGACAGAAGCTTTCTTT
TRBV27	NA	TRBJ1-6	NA	CASSAVGSNSPLHF	TGTGCCAGCAGTGCCGTGGGCAGTAATTCACCCCTCCACTTT
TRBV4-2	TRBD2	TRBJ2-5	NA	CASSLPSGGAGETQYF	TGTGCCAGCAGCCTCCCTAGCGGGGGGGCGGGGGAGACCCAGTACTTC
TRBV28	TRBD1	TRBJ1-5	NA	CASSFPGTGFSNQPQHF	TGTGCCAGCAGTTTCCCCGGGACAGGGTTTAGCAATCAGCCCCAGCATTTT